Described below is a single T cell receptor (beta chain) sequence and its context. Its antigen has not been determined. Per-base qualities were not stored, and no clone one base away is much larger. This sample stems from a study of CD8 T cells in Susac syndrome (dated by TCRdb to between 2019 and 2020). Study-level background: Repertoire sequencing was used to test whether CD8+ T cell activation and differentiation in Susac syndrome was antigen driven. General study outcomes and caveats: The number of individuals in the TCR sequencing and HLA analysis was acknowledged as relatively small.

High-throughput TCR beta sequencing profiled peripheral blood CD8+ and CD4+ T cells from healthy donors, Susac syndrome patients and multiple sclerosis patients. Treatment-naive patients with stable or active relapsing-remitting disease fulfilling revised McDonald criteria were used as multiple sclerosis controls. Bulk CD8+ and CD4+ T cells were purified by magnetic negative isolation, whereas CD8+ TEMRA cells were enriched by FACS. Blood was collected in EDTA tubes and processed within 24 hours, with PBMCs isolated through density gradient centrifugation. PBMCs intended for TCR sequencing were frozen in liquid nitrogen and were later thawed in a 37 degrees C water bath. Purity of sorted or isolated CD4+, CD8+ and CD8+ TEMRA cells was at least 90%. V drops 5 bases and J drops 9 bases, leaving 13 bases in between. The CDR3 spans 13 residues, from the cysteine through the phenylalanine. Just the 39-base CDR3 DNA is kept, in frame starting at base 1. The germline V gene (reference sequence) sets CDR1 to MNHEY and CDR2 to SMNVEV.

RNA was extracted using the RNeasy kit, and roughly 0.45 to 1 microgram was reverse transcribed with random hexamers. The immunoSEQ multiplex PCR assay, which covers 54 Vbeta and 13 Jbeta segments, was used to amplify TCR beta CDR3 regions. PCR amplification bias was corrected using a synthetic template baseline for primer optimization and computational correction. Per the original workflow: Reads were assigned to V, D and J genes according to IMGT and analyzed in immunoSEQ Analyzer, with only productive sequences retained. To calculate clonality, Shannon entropy was normalized by log2 of the number of productive unique sequences and then subtracted from one. For each patient and control, public and private clones were evaluated within the 100 most prevalent clones. Clones were defined as Susac-specific if absent from the healthy and MS cohorts, from more than 900 published viral clones and from other ImmuneACCESS disease sequences. TCRdb reworked the public reads: Q25 trimming with fastp, MiXCR clone assembly, productive beta chains retained. A single entry per CDR3 protein holds the most common genes and DNA from its merged rows. Here the V and J calls rest on TCRdb's processing, not on the authors' analysis. Counted in this sample were around 150,000 distinct CDR3 sequences; 90% to 95% of them appeared once. The ten biggest clones cover approximately 0.11% of the sample.

Sequencing was performed on CD4+ T cells from PBMCs. The origin of this receptor is a human donor with multiple sclerosis. The chain joins TRBV27 to TRBJ2-2; tentative D gene TRBD2, with 6 bases matching. The nucleotide sequence reads as follows: TGTGCCAGCAGTCCCGCCGGGAGCCGGGAGCTGTTTTTT. Translated, it gives CASSPAGSRELFF.